A single sample gave rise to the 22 T cell receptor beta chains below, sequenced in a study of T cells after posttransplantation cyclophosphamide (dated by TCRdb to 2015 to 2016). The library was prepared using the immunoSEQ multiplex PCR assay. TCRdb took over this immuneACCESS table, retaining in-frame rearrangements with V and J assigned. Such tables are incomplete; in checked studies, under half of the missing clones stem from an unresolved V gene, and the remainder is unexplained. The sample records 25,000 to 35,000 clones, none occurring a single time. About 2.9% of the sample is in the top ten clones. The sequenced material came from PBMCs. These receptors originate from a woman between 55 and 75 years old in good health, CMV-negative, and a related stem cell transplant donor.

This clone was counted between two and nine times. J is TRBJ2-3 and V is TRBV6-5; no firm D call. The V gene lost 8 bases and the J gene lost 3 bases, with 12 bases spanning the gap. CDR1 MNHEY and CDR2 SVGAGI come from the germline V gene. This CDR3 region has 13 residues. In nucleotides, the CDR3 is TGTGCCAGCCGGGTCCCCGGGACAGATACGCAGTATTTT. It codes for CASRVPGTDTQYF.

The chain is built from TRBV7-2 and TRBJ2-3; 8 bases agree with TRBD1. The germline V gene has CDR1 SGHTA and CDR2 FQGNSA. V lost 5 bases and J lost 4; bases outside the gene matches: 5. This CDR3 is built from 14 residues. CDR3 in DNA: TGTGCCAGCAGCCAAGACAGGGGCCCAGATACGCAGTATTTT. Translating gives CASSQDRGPDTQYF.

This clone was detected ten times or more. This chain joins TRBV6-5 and TRBJ1-6; 9 nucleotides match TRBD1. Trimming at V came to 5 bases and at J to 9 bases, leaving 8 bases not matched to a gene. Per the germline V gene, CDR1 is MNHEY and CDR2 is SVGAGI. The CDR3 runs to 15 residues. CDR3 protein: CASSQQGARASPLHF. The CDR3, as DNA: TGTGCCAGCAGTCAACAGGGGGCGCGGGCTTCACCCCTCCACTTT.

V is TRBV28 and J is TRBJ2-7, with 11 bases fitting TRBD1. Per germline, CDR1 MDHEN and CDR2 SYDVKM. The CDR3 has 14 residues. V lost 7 bases, J lost 3 bases, and 5 bases stayed unmatched. This CDR3 reads CASTRTGGVYEQYF. Written as DNA, the CDR3 is TGTGCCAGCACTCGGACAGGGGGCGTCTACGAGCAGTACTTC.

This clone occurred many times. This sequence joins TRBV6-5 and TRBJ1-2; D is uncertain. V dropped 2 bases and J dropped 2 bases, with 12 bases sitting between them. From germline, CDR1 is MNHEY and CDR2 SVGAGI. CDR3 length: 15 residues. The CDR3: CASSYGPGINYGYTF. In DNA, the CDR3 is TGTGCCAGCAGTTACGGTCCAGGAATCAACTATGGCTACACCTTC.

This clone was seen repeatedly, ten times or more. This chain joins TRBV19 and TRBJ1-5; possible D gene TRBD1, 5 bases. Germline CDR1 reads LNHDA; CDR2 reads SQIVND (reference sequence). V was cut by 5 bases and J by 0 bases, with 5 bases left in between. The CDR3 spans 13 residues. CDR3 sequence reads: CASSQGSNQPQHF. For the CDR3, the DNA is TGTGCCAGTAGTCAGGGTAGCAATCAGCCCCAGCATTTT.

This clone appeared many times. The CDR3 nucleotides are TGCGCCAGCAGCTTGCAAAGCGGGGGACTCTACGAGCAGTACTTC. Protein product: CASSLQSGGLYEQYF. The chain employs TRBV5-1 and TRBJ2-7; 8 nucleotides align to TRBD2. The V gene end was trimmed by 1 base and the J gene end by 3 bases; junction bases not matched to a gene: 6. The CDR3 loop spans 15 amino acids. Germline V gives CDR1 SGHRS, CDR2 YFSETQ.

This clone was detected many times. The chain combines TRBV5-6 with TRBJ2-7; no clear D. Germline V lookup: CDR1 SGHDT, CDR2 YYEEEE. Between the trimmed V and J ends, which lost 0 bases and 5 bases, there was a span of 3 bases. The CDR3 length is 11 residues. Here the CDR3 DNA reads TGTGCCAGCAGCTTGGTAGACGAGCAGTACTTC. It yields the protein CASSLVDEQYF.

This clone was counted many times. The rearrangement joins TRBV11-2 to TRBJ2-1, with 8 bases identical to TRBD2. In germline, CDR1 is SGHAT, CDR2 FQNNGV. The V segment lost 1 base and the J segment 5 bases; nucleotides outside the gene matches: 4. The CDR3 is made up of 15 amino acids. The CDR3 loop reads CASSLVPAGDNEQFF. For the CDR3, the DNA is TGTGCCAGCAGCTTAGTGCCAGCGGGGGACAATGAGCAGTTCTTC.

The chain carries TRBV9 and TRBJ2-2; D possibly corresponds to TRBD2 (6 bases). Germline CDR1 reads SGDLS; CDR2 reads YYNGEE. The CDR3 totals 13 residues. V lost 5 bases and J lost 6, with 11 bases in between. DNA for the CDR3: TGTGCCAGCAGTGGGGACTTCTCCGGGGAGCTGTTTTTT. Protein: CASSGDFSGELFF.

The V call is TRBV28, the J call TRBJ1-2; 9 bases map to TRBD1. The length of the CDR3 is 14 residues. The trim removed 8 bases at V and 6 bases at J, leaving 10 bases unmatched. Looked up from germline, CDR1 is MDHEN and CDR2 is SYDVKM. CDR3 coding DNA: TGTGCCAGCCGGTCAAAGGGACAGGGTGATGGCTACACCTTC. Translating it yields CASRSKGQGDGYTF.

This clone has only a few counts. V is TRBV9 and J is TRBJ2-5; 10 bases match TRBD2. This CDR3 has 16 amino acids. The ends lost 0 bases at V and 3 bases at J; junction bases unmatched: 5. CDR1 is SGDLS and CDR2 is YYNGEE in the germline V gene. The chain's CDR3 is CASSVEGLAGEETQYF. CDR3 in DNA: TGTGCCAGCAGCGTAGAAGGCCTAGCGGGGGAAGAGACCCAGTACTTC. The full variable domain, its missing parts supplied by reference TRBV9 and TRBJ2-5, is DSGVTQTPKHLITATGQRVTLRCSPRSGDLSVYWYQQSLDQGLQFLIQYYNGEERAKGNILERFSAQQFPDLHSELNLSSLELGDSALYFCASSVEGLAGEETQYFGPGTRLLVL.

The V and J genes are TRBV5-1 and TRBJ2-1; TRBD2 matches at 8 bases. The CDR3 consists of 16 residues. V gave up 6 bases and J gave up 5 bases; unmatched junction bases: 13. Germline CDR1 reads SGHRS; CDR2 reads YFSETQ. Written as DNA, the CDR3 is TGCGCCAGCACTCCGGGACTAGGTCGTAATAACAATGAGCAGTTCTTC. Amino acids: CASTPGLGRNNNEQFF.

This clone has at least ten counts. The chain is built from TRBV12-3 or TRBV12-4 and TRBJ2-5; 7 bases agree with TRBD2. Trimming took 3 bases from V and 7 from J; bases not matched to a gene: 14. This CDR3 has 16 amino acids. The CDR3 coding sequence is TGTGCCAGCAGTTTTCGGAGCGTCGCGACGGGGGGGACCCAGTACTTC. This gives the protein CASSFRSVATGGTQYF.

This sequence joins TRBV28 and TRBJ1-2; maybe TRBD1 (5 bases). The ends were cut back, 5 bases at V and 2 bases at J, with 21 bases in the middle. CDR1 and CDR2 (germline): MDHEN, SYDVKM. The CDR3 loop spans 17 amino acids. The CDR3 reads CASSTMGGRGVNYGYTF. The CDR3, as DNA: TGTGCCAGCAGTACGATGGGGGGTCGGGGCGTCAACTATGGCTACACCTTC.

This clone was picked up many times. V gene TRBV19 combines with J gene TRBJ1-5; TRBD1 matches at 8 bases. This CDR3 has 13 residues. Germline loops: CDR1 LNHDA, CDR2 SQIVND (reference sequence). V lost 8 bases and J lost 6; bases outside the gene matches: 6. As DNA, the CDR3 is TGTGCCAGTCGTCAGGGGGCTGTTCAGCCCCAGCATTTT. Translating gives CASRQGAVQPQHF.

This clone has at least ten counts. J is TRBJ1-1 and V is TRBV27; the match to TRBD1 covers 7 bases. Losses at the gene ends were 5 bases for V and 5 bases for J; bases not matched to a gene: 8. The V gene's germline CDR1 is MNHEY and CDR2 SMNVEV (reference sequence). The CDR3 is made up of 14 amino acids. This chain's CDR3 is CASSRPGGLTEAFF. As DNA, the CDR3 is TGTGCCAGCAGTCGCCCAGGGGGTTTAACTGAAGCTTTCTTT.

At least ten counts were recorded for this clone. The V call is TRBV11-2, the J call TRBJ1-4, with D possibly matching TRBD1 (6 bases). Germline CDR1 is SGHAT and CDR2 is FQNNGV. Trimming took 3 bases from V and 7 from J, leaving 18 bases between them. CDR3 size: 16 residues. Here the CDR3 DNA reads TGTGCCAGCAGCTTGAGGTTTGGCAGGGGTGGTGAAAAACTGTTTTTT. This gives the protein CASSLRFGRGGEKLFF.

Many counts were recorded for this clone. The rearrangement uses TRBV2 and TRBJ1-1; weak D call: TRBD1 (6 bases). The CDR3 is 13 residues long. V lost 7 bases to trimming and J lost 1 base, with 10 bases between them. Germline V gene lookup returns CDR1 SNHLY and CDR2 FYNNEI. The CDR3 DNA is TGTGCCAGCACCAGGGGAGAGAACACTGAAGCTTTCTTT. It yields the protein CASTRGENTEAFF.

This clone was counted only a few times. The chain uses TRBV11-2 and TRBJ2-2, with TRBD1 matching 12 bases. The V and J ends lost 6 bases and 1 base, in that order; junction bases with no gene match: 12. This CDR3 comprises 19 residues. Germline CDR1 SGHAT, CDR2 FQNNGV. This CDR3 is CASRHPGTGGARNTGELFF. Written as DNA, the CDR3 is TGTGCCAGCAGACACCCCGGGACAGGGGGCGCAAGGAACACCGGGGAGCTGTTTTTT. Using reference TRBV11-2 and TRBJ2-2 for the parts outside the CDR3, the full variable domain is EAGVAQSPRYKIIEKRQSVAFWCNPISGHATLYWYQQILGQGPKLLIQFQNNGVVDDSQLPKDRFSAERLKGVDSTLKIQPAKLEDSAVYLCASRHPGTGGARNTGELFFGEGSRLTVL.

This clone was recorded at least ten times. CDR3 sequence reads: CASSQDELAATDTQYF. CDR3 bases: TGTGCCAGCAGCCAAGATGAACTAGCGGCTACAGATACGCAGTATTTT. This sequence joins TRBV14 and TRBJ2-3; TRBD2 matches 8 bases. Germline CDR1 SGHDN, CDR2 FVKESK. J gave up 3 bases and V 0 bases, and 5 bases lay outside the gene matches. The CDR3 totals 16 residues.

In this sample, this clone turned up many times. The V and J genes are TRBV5-8 and TRBJ1-2; D may be TRBD1 (6 bases). This CDR3 is built from 12 residues. The V gene's germline CDR1 is SGHTS and CDR2 YDEGEE. V was clipped by 3 bases and J by 8 bases, with 11 bases between them. The CDR3 is CASSSYRDGYTF. CDR3 coding DNA: TGTGCCAGCAGCTCGTACAGGGACGGCTACACCTTC.